This T cell receptor (beta chain) was identified during a study of cytomegalovirus exposure and HLA in healthy donors. As to this clone: Its specificity is not known.

Germline V CDR1 and CDR2: MDHEN, SYDVKM. After removal of 5 bases from V and 0 bases from J, the junction contained 7 bases not matched to a gene. The CDR3 is 16 residues long. Study observations and caveats: Three CMV-associated chains proved CMV antigen-specific in vitro. A later analysis found first-cohort TCR clusters tended to co-occur in the 100 to 150 validation repertoires. Reports indicated that the classifier achieved high specificity and sensitivity in diagnosing cytomegalovirus status.

Data came from immunoSEQ multiplex PCR; TCRdb stores just in-frame clones and leaves some out. The sample consists of roughly 100,000 clones, approximately 90% of them appearing once. The donors were part of the validation cohort of over a hundred subjects. That cohort was separate from the first cohort, which comprised about 730 subjects. Sequencing was performed on PBMCs. The receptor comes from a woman between 18 and 29 years old in good health and CMV-seropositive. This chain connects TRBV28 to TRBJ2-7, with 10 bases matching TRBD1. The CDR3 region has the DNA TGTGCCAGCAGTCCGACAGGGGGCGACTTCTCCTACGAGCAGTACTTC. Its protein product is CASSPTGGDFSYEQYF.